This T cell receptor beta chain was profiled in a study of T cell responses to AZD1222 COVID-19 vaccine (dated by TCRdb to 2020 to 2022). General notes on the study: A total of 240 or so trial participants underwent TCR sequencing, of whom roughly 210 had received two doses of AZD1222 and roughly 26 had received two doses of the MenACWY control vaccine. Enrollment into the trials was organized by age into subgroups of 18-55, 56-69 and 70-plus years, and those subgroups contained approximately 160, 26 and 62 TCR-sequenced participants, respectively. The full study reports these points: The vaccine-associated CD4 TCRs covered the entire spike protein, and the dominant responses fell in regions 160-218 and 743-854. No day 14 peak-response samples were available, so repertoires were characterized only after the peak T cell response. Nearly half of unique spike-specific TCRs reportedly recognized epitopes outside regions mutated in the B.1.351 and B.1.1.7 variants. Conclusions about previously exposed vaccinees are limited because only a handful of AZD1222 recipients were SARS-CoV-2 seropositive at baseline. In the small 56-69-year group, the increase in depth fell short of significance, most likely because of low power. Participants were mostly white British, with more females than males. The authors suggested clonal diversity may have been underestimated. After two AZD1222 doses, both the breadth and the depth of spike-specific TCRs were significantly higher than at day 0 and than in MenACWY recipients.

Taken with the paper, the label for time point translates to: about 28 days (+/-7) after the second vaccine dose. The sample's treatment or condition label, decoded: meningococcal conjugate vaccine given as trial control. Vaccinee samples were obtained from the UK trials COV001 and COV002, which included a single-blind randomized controlled phase 2/3 trial of AZD1222 (ChAdOx1 nCoV-19) in healthy adults. For TCRbeta chain sequencing, PBMC samples from trial participants were taken at day 0 and at day 28 after the second dose. V and J are truncated by 6 bases and 1 base respectively, leaving an intervening sequence of 15 bases. Including the terminal cysteine and phenylalanine, the CDR3 comprises 15 residues. Kept here is only the CDR3 DNA, which spans 45 bases and is read in frame from base 1. Based on the germline V gene (reference sequence), the CDR1 and CDR2 sequences are MNHEY and SMNVEV. The CDR3 regions of human TCRbeta chains were analyzed by immunosequencing. Concerning the study's data processing: TCRs in the repertoires were compared against a reference library of SARS-CoV-2-specific TCRs that had been generated with the MIRA antigen-specificity platform. Breadth meant the fraction of unique TCRs that were SARS-CoV-2-associated, whereas depth meant the fraction of total T cells that were SARS-CoV-2-associated. Using the MIRA data, every spike-specific TCR was mapped to the spike region that the TCR reacted to and assigned to either a CD4 or a CD8 class. Log10-transformed breadth and depth values were compared by one-way ANOVA with Sidak's multiple comparisons tests. In TCRdb, the immuneACCESS table is reduced to in-frame sequences with V and J assigned. These tables do not hold every clone; where another copy was compared, an unresolved V gene accounts for under half, and the others remain unexplained. That table furnishes V, J and clone size, whereas the DNA furnished D and trimming. The sample contains roughly 130,000 clones, about 90% of them found a single time. The ten largest clones capture about 7.5% of the sample.

Details on this clone: Its antigen is not yet known. One base away there is no much larger clone; base qualities are not given.

The sequence is built from TRBV27 and TRBJ1-2; no D segment can be confidently identified. This receptor was taken from an adult who received the MenACWY meningococcal vaccine as a control. The specimen was peripheral blood, collected 28 days after the second dose of the MenACWY control vaccine. The DNA sequence reads TGTGCCAGCAGACCCAAGACGGAAGTTAACTATGGCTACACCTTC. Translated, it reads CASRPKTEVNYGYTF.